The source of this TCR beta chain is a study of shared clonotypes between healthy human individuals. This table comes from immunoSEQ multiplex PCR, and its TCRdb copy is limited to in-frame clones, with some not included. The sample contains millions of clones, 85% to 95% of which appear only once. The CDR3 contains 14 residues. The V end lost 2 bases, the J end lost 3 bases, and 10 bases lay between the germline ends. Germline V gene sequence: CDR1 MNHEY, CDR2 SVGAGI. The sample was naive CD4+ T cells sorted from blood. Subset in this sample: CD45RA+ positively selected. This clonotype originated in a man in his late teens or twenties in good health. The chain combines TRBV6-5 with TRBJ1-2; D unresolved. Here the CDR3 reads CASSYPTWDYGYTF. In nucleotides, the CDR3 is TGTGCCAGCAGTTACCCCACATGGGACTATGGCTACACCTTC.